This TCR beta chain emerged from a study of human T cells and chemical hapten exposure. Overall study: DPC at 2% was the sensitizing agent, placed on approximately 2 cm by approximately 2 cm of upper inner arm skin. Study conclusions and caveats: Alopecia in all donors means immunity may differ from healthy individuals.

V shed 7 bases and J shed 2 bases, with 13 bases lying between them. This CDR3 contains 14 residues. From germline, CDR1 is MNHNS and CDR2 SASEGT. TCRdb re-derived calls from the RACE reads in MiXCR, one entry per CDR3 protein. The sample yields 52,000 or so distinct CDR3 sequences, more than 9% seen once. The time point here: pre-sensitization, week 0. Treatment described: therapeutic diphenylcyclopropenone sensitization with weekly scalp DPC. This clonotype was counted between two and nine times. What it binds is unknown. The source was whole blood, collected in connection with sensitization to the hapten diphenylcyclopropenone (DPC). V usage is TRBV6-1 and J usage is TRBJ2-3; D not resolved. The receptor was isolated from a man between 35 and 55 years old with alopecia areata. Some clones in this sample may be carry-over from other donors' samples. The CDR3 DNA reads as TGTGCCAGCACCGCAGAACGGACCACAGATACGCAGTATTTT. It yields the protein CASTAERTTDTQYF.